This T cell receptor beta chain comes out of a study of blood T cells in healthy people across ages. The ends were cut back, 0 bases at V and 6 bases at J, with 8 bases in the middle. Germline V gene lookup returns CDR1 MRHNA and CDR2 SNTAGT. The CDR3 has 13 residues. Primers used in a second PCR of roughly 6 to 11 cycles were a sample-barcoded 5' primer and a J-beta primer mix. TCRdb re-called the 5' RACE reads through MiXCR, storing one row per CDR3 protein. The sample carries 1,500,000 or so distinct CDR3 sequences, approximately 60% recorded once. Sample: blood. The chain combines TRBV6-4 with TRBJ1-1; D gene unclear. The sequence came from a man younger than 30 in good health. CDR3 coding DNA: TGTGCCAGCAGTGACTCGATGGGCGCTGAAGCTTTCTTT. It codes for CASSDSMGAEAFF.